This TCR beta chain was documented in a study of blood T cell repertoires in COVID-19. This CDR3 is built from 17 residues. The V gene lost 0 bases and the J gene lost 8 bases, with 19 bases spanning the gap. CDR1 and CDR2 (germline): LGHNA, YSLEER. The assay was immunoSEQ multiplex PCR, and TCRdb's table has in-frame clones only and misses some. The sample carries 80,000 or so clones, about 86% recorded once. Sequencing was carried out using peripheral blood. This sequence was found in a human donor in a cohort sampled during active COVID-19. This chain connects TRBV4-3 to TRBJ2-2; the D is unclear. The chain's CDR3 is CASSQDTNPNRGGELFF. DNA for the CDR3: TGCGCCAGCAGCCAAGATACTAATCCGAACCGCGGTGGGGAGCTGTTTTTT.